This TCR beta chain originates from a study of OX40 agonist ivuxolimab in advanced cancers. Germline CDR1 MNHEY, CDR2 SMNVEV (reference sequence). The CDR3 length is 14 residues. The V gene lost 1 base and the J gene lost 2 bases, with 9 bases spanning the gap. Study results and caveats: In the 0.1 to 3.0 mg/kg range, CD4+ and CD8+ blood T cells had expanded clonally by week 6. Expanded clones belonging to CD8+ T cells outnumbered, on average, those of CD4+.

Concerning this clone: Its antigen is currently unknown.

Using immunoSEQ multiplex PCR, the repertoire was profiled, and TCRdb retains in-frame clones only, with some absent. The sample yields 55,000 to 80,000 clones, approximately 92% seen once. The V and J genes are TRBV27 and TRBJ2-7; possible D gene TRBD2, 6 bases. This TCR was sampled from an adult with an advanced solid tumor such as melanoma, head and neck, liver or kidney cancer. The sequencing here drew on CD4+ or CD8+ T cells sorted from blood, taken in a trial of the OX40 agonist ivuxolimab. Written as DNA, the CDR3 is TGTGCCAGCAGTTTATTAGCGGCCCCCTACGAGCAGTACTTC. Translated: CASSLLAAPYEQYF.